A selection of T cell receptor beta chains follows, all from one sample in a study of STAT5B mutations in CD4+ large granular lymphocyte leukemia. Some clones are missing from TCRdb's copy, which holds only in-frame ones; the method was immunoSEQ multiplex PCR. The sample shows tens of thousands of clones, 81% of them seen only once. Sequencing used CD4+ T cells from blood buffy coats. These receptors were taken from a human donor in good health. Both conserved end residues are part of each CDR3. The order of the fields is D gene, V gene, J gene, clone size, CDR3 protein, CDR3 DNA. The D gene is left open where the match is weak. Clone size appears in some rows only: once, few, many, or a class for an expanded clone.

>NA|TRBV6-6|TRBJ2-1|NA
CASSHLLGNEQFF
TGTGCCAGCAGTCATCTACTAGGGAATGAGCAGTTCTTC
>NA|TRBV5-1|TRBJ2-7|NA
CASSLGGLGAGHEQYF
TGCGCCAGCAGCTTGGGGGGGTTGGGCGCGGGCCACGAGCAGTACTTC
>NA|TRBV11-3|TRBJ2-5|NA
CASSLEGPGSPQYF
TGTGCCAGCAGCTTAGAGGGTCCGGGATCGCCCCAGTACTTC
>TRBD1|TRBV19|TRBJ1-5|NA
CASSKDRLPNQPQHF
TGTGCCAGTAGTAAGGACAGGCTCCCCAATCAGCCCCAGCATTTT
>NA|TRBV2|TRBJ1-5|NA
CASRPIARDPQHF
TGTGCCAGCAGGCCCATCGCTAGGGACCCCCAGCATTTT
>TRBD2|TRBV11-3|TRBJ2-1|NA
CASSPGLAGLRWNEQFF
TGTGCCAGCAGCCCCGGACTAGCGGGTCTCAGGTGGAATGAGCAGTTCTTC
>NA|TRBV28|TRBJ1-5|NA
CASRGGGSNQPQHF
TGTGCCAGCAGGGGGGGAGGTAGCAATCAGCCCCAGCATTTT
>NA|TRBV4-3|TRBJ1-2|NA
CASSQDWGPKGSYTF
TGCGCCAGCAGCCAAGACTGGGGACCCAAGGGGAGCTACACCTTC
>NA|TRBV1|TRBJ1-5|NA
CTSSQGGDNQPQHF
TGCACCAGCAGCCAAGGCGGAGACAATCAGCCCCAGCATTTT
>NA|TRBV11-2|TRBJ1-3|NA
CASSLSVGGPTGGGNTIYF
TGTGCCAGCAGCTTATCAGTCGGAGGACCTACCGGAGGCGGAAACACCATATATTTT
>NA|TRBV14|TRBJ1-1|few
CASSQPDRFTEAFF
TGTGCCAGCAGCCAACCAGACAGATTCACTGAAGCTTTCTTT
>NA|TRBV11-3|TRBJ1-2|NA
CASSLSGHNYGYTF
TGTGCCAGCAGCCTTAGTGGACATAACTATGGCTACACCTTC
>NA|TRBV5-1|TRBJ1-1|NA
CASSWQGNTEAFF
TGCGCCAGCAGCTGGCAGGGGAACACTGAAGCTTTCTTT
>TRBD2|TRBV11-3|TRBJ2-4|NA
CASSPRTSGGAAAKNIQYF
TGTGCCAGCAGCCCCCGGACTAGCGGGGGGGCCGCAGCCAAAAACATTCAGTACTTC
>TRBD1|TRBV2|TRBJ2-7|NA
CASKERRDSVYEQYF
TGTGCCAGCAAAGAAAGAAGGGACAGCGTATACGAGCAGTACTTC
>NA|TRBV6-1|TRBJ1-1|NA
CASSGGRVINTEAFF
TGTGCCAGCAGTGGGGGGCGGGTGATTAACACTGAAGCTTTCTTT
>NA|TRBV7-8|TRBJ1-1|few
CASSLSGGNTEAFF
TGTGCCAGCAGCCTTAGCGGGGGGAACACTGAAGCTTTCTTT
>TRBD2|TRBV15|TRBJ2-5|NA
CATSRTGGAAETQYF
TGTGCCACCAGCAGAACGGGGGGGGCGGCGGAGACCCAGTACTTC
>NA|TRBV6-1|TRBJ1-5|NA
CASNPGARQPQHF
TGTGCCAGCAACCCAGGGGCTCGACAGCCCCAGCATTTT
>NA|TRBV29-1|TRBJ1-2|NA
CSVEGGRGSDGYTF
TGCAGCGTTGAAGGGGGCAGAGGGTCCGATGGCTACACCTTC
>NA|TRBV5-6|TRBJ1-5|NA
CASSLASTHQPQHF
TGTGCCAGCAGCTTGGCGTCAACCCATCAGCCCCAGCATTTT
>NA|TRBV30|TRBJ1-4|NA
CAWSVPGGSEKLFF
TGTGCCTGGAGTGTACCTGGGGGTTCTGAAAAACTGTTTTTT
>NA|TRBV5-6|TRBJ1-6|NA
CASSSTERLWDSPLHF
TGTGCCAGCAGCTCGACAGAGCGATTGTGGGATTCACCCCTCCACTTT
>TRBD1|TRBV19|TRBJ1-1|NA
CASREYAGGVEEAFF
TGTGCCAGTAGGGAGTACGCAGGGGGTGTAGAAGAAGCTTTCTTT
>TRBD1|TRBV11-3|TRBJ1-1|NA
CASSSFRGMNTEAFF
TGTGCCAGCAGCTCATTCAGGGGGATGAACACTGAAGCTTTCTTT
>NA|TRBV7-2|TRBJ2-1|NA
CASSLDRVDEQFF
TGTGCCAGCAGCTTAGACAGGGTCGATGAGCAGTTCTTC
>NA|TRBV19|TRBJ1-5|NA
CASSIPGSYQPQHF
TGTGCCAGTAGTATCCCAGGGTCTTATCAGCCCCAGCATTTT
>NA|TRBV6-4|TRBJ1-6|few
CASSPDGTNYNSPLHF
TGTGCCAGCAGTCCGGACGGGACCAACTATAATTCACCCCTCCACTTT
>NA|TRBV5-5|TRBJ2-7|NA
CASSLEIRGPEQYF
TGTGCCAGCAGCTTGGAAATCCGGGGGCCCGAGCAGTACTTC
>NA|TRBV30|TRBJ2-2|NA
CAWSVRLTGELFF
TGTGCCTGGAGTGTAAGGCTCACCGGGGAGCTGTTTTTT
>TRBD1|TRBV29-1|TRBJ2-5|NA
CSVKPGQGAETQYF
TGCAGCGTAAAACCGGGACAGGGGGCAGAGACCCAGTACTTC
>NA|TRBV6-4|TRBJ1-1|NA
CASSLEGNTEAFF
TGTGCCAGCAGCTTAGAGGGGAACACTGAAGCTTTCTTT
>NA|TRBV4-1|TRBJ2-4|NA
CASSQPIVAKNIQYF
TGCGCCAGCAGCCAACCGATTGTAGCCAAAAACATTCAGTACTTC
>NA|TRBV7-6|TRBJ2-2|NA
CASSLTSNTGELFF
TGTGCCAGCAGCTTAACAAGTAACACCGGGGAGCTGTTTTTT
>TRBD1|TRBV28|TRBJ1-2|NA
CASRDRGRGGYTF
TGTGCCAGCAGGGACAGGGGACGGGGTGGCTACACCTTC
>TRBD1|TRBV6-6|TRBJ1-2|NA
CASSSGQGALSGYTF
TGTGCCAGCAGCTCGGGACAGGGGGCCCTAAGTGGCTACACCTTC
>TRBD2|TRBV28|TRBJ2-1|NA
CASSPAGATYNEQFF
TGTGCCAGCAGTCCAGCGGGGGCTACCTACAATGAGCAGTTCTTC